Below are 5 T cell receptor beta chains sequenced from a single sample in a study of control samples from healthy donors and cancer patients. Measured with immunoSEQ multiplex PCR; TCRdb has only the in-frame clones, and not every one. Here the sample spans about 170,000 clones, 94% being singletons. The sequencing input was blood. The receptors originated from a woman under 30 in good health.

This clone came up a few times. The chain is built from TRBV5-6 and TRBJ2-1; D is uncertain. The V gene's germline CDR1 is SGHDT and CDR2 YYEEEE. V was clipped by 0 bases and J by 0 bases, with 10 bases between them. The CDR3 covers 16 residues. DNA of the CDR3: TGTGCCAGCAGCTTGGGTCCCATAAACTCCTACAATGAGCAGTTCTTC. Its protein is CASSLGPINSYNEQFF.

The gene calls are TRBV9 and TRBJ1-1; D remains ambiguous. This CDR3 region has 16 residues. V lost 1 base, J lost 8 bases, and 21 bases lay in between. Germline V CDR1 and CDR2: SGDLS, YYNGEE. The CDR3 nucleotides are TGTGCCAGCAGCGTAACGGGAACGCGACCCCAGGAGGAAGCTTTCTTT. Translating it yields CASSVTGTRPQEEAFF.

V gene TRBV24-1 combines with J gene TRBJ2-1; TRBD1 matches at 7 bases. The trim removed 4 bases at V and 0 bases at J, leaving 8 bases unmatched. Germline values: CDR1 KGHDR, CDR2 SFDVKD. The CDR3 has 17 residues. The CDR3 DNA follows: TGTGCCACCAGTGACCCCCGACAGGGCAGCTCCTACAATGAGCAGTTCTTC. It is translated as CATSDPRQGSSYNEQFF.

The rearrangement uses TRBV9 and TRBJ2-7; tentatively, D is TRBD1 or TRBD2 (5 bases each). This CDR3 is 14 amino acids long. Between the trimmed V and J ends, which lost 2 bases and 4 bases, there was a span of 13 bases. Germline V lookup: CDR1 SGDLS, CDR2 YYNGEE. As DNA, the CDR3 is TGTGCCAGCAGCGTTACCGGGACGGCTTACGAGCAGTACTTC. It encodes CASSVTGTAYEQYF.

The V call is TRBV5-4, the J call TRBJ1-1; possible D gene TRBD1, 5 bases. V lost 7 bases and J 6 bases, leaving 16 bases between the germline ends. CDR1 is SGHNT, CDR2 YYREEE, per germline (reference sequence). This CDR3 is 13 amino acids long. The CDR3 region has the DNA TGTGCCAGCGTACCATGGGGGAGGTCTGAAGCTTTCTTT. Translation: CASVPWGRSEAFF. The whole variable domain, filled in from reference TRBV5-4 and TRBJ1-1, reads ETGVTQSPTHLIKTRGQQVTLRCSSQSGHNTVSWYQQALGQGPQFIFQYYREEENGRGNFPPRFSGLQFPNYSSELNVNALELDDSALYLCASVPWGRSEAFFGQGTRLTVV.